This T cell receptor beta chain was sequenced during a study of T cell changes during pregnancy in multiple sclerosis. Germline V gene lookup returns CDR1 SEHNR and CDR2 FQNEAQ (reference sequence). With 5 bases removed from V and 2 bases from J, the gap between germline ends came to 13 bases. This CDR3 has 15 amino acids. Method: immunoSEQ multiplex PCR; TCRdb's copy keeps in-frame clones and lacks some. The table records roughly 46,000 clones, about 94% of them present only once. The source was CD8+ T cells from peripheral blood mononuclear cells, collected after pregnancy. The chain uses TRBV7-9 and TRBJ2-1, with D possibly matching TRBD2 (6 bases). The sequence derives from a female donor with multiple sclerosis, enrolled in a pregnancy study. The CDR3 sequence is CASSKLAVTYNEQFF. CDR3 coding DNA: TGTGCCAGCAGCAAACTAGCAGTTACCTACAATGAGCAGTTCTTC.